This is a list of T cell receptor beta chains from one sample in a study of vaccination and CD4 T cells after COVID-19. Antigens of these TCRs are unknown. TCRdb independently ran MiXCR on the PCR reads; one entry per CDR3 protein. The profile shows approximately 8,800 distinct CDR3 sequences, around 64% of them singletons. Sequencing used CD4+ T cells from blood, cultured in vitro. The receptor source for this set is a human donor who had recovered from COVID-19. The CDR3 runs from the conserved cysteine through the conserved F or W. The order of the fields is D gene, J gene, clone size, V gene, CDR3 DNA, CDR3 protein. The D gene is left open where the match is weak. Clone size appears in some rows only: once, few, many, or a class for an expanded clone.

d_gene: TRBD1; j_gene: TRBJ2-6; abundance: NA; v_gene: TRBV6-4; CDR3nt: TGTGCCGCTCCAAGGGGACAGCTTTACTCTGGGGCCAACGTCCTGACTTTC; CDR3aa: CAAPRGQLYSGANVLTF
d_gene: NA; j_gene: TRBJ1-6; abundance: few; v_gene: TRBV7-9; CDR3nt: TGTGCCAGCAGCTTCAGGGGACGATCACCCCTCCACTTT; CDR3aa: CASSFRGRSPLHF
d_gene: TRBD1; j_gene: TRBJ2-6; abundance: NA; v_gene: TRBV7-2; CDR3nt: TGTGCCAGCAGCTTAGGGACAGGGAGGTCTGGGGCCAACGTCCTGACTTTC; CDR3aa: CASSLGTGRSGANVLTF
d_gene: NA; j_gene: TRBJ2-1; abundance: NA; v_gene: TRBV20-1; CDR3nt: TGCAGTGCCGGACTAAAAAATGAGCAGTTCTTC; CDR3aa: CSAGLKNEQFF
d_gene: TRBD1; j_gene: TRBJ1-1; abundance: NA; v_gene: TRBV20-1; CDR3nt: TGCAGTGCTATATTGACAGGGACGGGTGCTGAAGCTTACTTT; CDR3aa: CSAILTGTGAEAYF
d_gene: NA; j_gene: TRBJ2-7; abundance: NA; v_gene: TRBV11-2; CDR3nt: TGTGCCAGCAGCCCGCGGCGGGGCATTGGCTCCTACGAGCAGTACTTC; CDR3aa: CASSPRRGIGSYEQYF
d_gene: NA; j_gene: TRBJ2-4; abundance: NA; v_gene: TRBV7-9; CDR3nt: TGTGCCAGCAGCTTAATTCAGTTGGGAAACATTCAGTACTTC; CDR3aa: CASSLIQLGNIQYF
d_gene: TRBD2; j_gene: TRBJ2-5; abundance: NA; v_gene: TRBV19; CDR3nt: TGTGCCTCCCGAGCGGGGGGCCAAGAGACCCAGTACTTC; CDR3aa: CASRAGGQETQYF
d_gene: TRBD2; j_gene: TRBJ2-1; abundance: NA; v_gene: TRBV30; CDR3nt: TGTGCCCGGGGGGATAGGGGATTGAATGAGCAGTTCTTC; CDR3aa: CARGDRGLNEQFF
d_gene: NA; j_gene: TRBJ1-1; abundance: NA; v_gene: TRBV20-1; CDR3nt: TGCAGTGCTAGGAGCAGGGTTTTCATGAACACTGAAGCTTTCTTT; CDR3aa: CSARSRVFMNTEAFF
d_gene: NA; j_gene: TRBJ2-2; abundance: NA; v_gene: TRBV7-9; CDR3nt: TGTGCCAGCAGCTTAGGCCCCGGGGAGCTGTTTTTT; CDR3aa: CASSLGPGELFF
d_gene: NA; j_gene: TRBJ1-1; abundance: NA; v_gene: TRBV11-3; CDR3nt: TGTGCCAGCAGCAGCCTTGGGGCAATGAACACTGAAGCTTTCTTT; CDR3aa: CASSSLGAMNTEAFF
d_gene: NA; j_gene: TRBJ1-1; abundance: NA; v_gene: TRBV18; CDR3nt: TGTGCCAGCTCACCACGGAACGCGAACACTGAAGCTTTCTTT; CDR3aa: CASSPRNANTEAFF
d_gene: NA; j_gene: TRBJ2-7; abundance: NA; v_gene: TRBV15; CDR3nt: TGTGCCACCAGCAGCCCCTCCTTGGGCAGGCGCTCCTACGAGCAGTACTTC; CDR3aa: CATSSPSLGRRSYEQYF
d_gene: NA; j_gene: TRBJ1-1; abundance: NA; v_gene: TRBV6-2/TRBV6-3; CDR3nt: TGTGCCAGCAGTACGAGGGGTCTCACTGAAGCTTTCTTT; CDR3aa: CASSTRGLTEAFF
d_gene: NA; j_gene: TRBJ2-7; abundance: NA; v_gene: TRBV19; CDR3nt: TGTGCCAGTAGTATGGAGGGGGGGACGGGAGAGCAGTACTTC; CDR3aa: CASSMEGGTGEQYF
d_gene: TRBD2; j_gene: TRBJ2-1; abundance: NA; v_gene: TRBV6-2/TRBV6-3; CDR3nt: TGTGCCAGCAGGACACTAGCGGGTGGGTCTAATGAGCAGTTCTTC; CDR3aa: CASRTLAGGSNEQFF
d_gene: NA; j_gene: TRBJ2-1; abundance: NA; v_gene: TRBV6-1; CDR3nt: TGTGCCAGCAGGACCGGGACGGCGGCCTACAATGAGCAGTTCTTC; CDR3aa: CASRTGTAAYNEQFF
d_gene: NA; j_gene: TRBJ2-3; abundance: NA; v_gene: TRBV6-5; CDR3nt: TGTGCCAGCAGTTATATGGGTACGCAGTATTTT; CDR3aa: CASSYMGTQYF
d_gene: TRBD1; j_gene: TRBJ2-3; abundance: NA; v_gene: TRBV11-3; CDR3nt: TGTGCCAGCAGCTCAGCAGGGGGCGGCGATACGCAGTATTTT; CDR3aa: CASSSAGGGDTQYF
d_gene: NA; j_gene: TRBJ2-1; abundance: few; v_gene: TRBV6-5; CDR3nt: TGTGCCAGCAGTTCCACTAGCCCCAATGAGCAGTTCTTC; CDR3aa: CASSSTSPNEQFF
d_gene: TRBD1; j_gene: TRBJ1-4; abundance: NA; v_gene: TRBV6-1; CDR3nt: TGTGCCAGCAGACCTCAGGGGGATGGGAAACTGTTTTTT; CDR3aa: CASRPQGDGKLFF
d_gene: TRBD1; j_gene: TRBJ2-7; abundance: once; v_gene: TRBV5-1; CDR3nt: TGCGCCAGCAGCACGGGGGGACAGGGGGCTTTCCACGAGCAGTACTTC; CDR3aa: CASSTGGQGAFHEQYF
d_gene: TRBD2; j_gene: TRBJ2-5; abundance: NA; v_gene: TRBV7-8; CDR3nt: TGTGCCAGCAGCTTATACGGGGGGGCCATTCAAGAGACCCAGTACTTC; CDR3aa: CASSLYGGAIQETQYF
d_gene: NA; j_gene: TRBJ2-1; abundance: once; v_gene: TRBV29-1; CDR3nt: TGCAGCGTTGCTGGAACACTCAATGAGCAGTTCTTC; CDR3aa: CSVAGTLNEQFF
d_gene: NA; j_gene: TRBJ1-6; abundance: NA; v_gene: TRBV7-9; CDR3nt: TGTGCCAGCAGTCTGCAGGGCTATAATTCACCCCTCCACTTT; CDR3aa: CASSLQGYNSPLHF
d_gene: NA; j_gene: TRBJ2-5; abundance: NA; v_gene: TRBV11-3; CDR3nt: TGTGCCAGCAGCTTAGACAGGGGGGGGACCCAGTACTTC; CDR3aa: CASSLDRGGTQYF
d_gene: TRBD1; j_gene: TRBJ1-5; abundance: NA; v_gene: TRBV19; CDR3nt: TGTGCCAGTAGTCCACGGACAGGTTATCAGCCCCAGCATTTT; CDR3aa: CASSPRTGYQPQHF
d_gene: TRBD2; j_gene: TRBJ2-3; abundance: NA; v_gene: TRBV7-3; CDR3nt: TGTGCCAGCAGCTCTGGGCCTAGCGGACGCACAGATACGCAGTATTTT; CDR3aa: CASSSGPSGRTDTQYF
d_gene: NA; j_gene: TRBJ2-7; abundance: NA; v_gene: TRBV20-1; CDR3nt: TGCAGTGCTAGAGTTCGTGGGGGACAGGGTATAGCGGGAGTCCACGAGCAGTACTTC; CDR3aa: CSARVRGGQGIAGVHEQYF
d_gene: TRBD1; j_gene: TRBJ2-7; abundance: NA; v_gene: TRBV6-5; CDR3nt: TGTGCCAGCAGTTACCAGACAGGGAACGAGCAGTACTTC; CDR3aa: CASSYQTGNEQYF